One sample yielded the 11 T cell receptor beta chains listed below, sequenced in a study of shared clonotypes between healthy human individuals. TCRdb's table, derived via immunoSEQ multiplex PCR, lists solely in-frame clones and lacks some. The sample holds under 550,000 clones, 90% to 97% seen once. Sequencing used naive CD4+ T cells sorted from blood. Subset noted: CD45RA+ positively selected. These receptors came from a woman aged 25 to 45 in good health.

The gene calls are TRBV5-1 and TRBJ2-5; 8 nucleotides match TRBD2. Germline V gene sequence: CDR1 SGHRS, CDR2 YFSETQ. After removal of 4 bases from V and 1 base from J, the junction contained 15 bases not matched to a gene. The CDR3 totals 18 residues. CDR3 coding DNA: TGCGCCAGCAGCACCGTCACACATAGCGGGGACTTCCAAGAGACCCAGTACTTC. Protein product: CASSTVTHSGDFQETQYF. Combining the CDR3 with reference TRBV5-1 and TRBJ2-5 gives the whole variable domain KAGVTQTPRYLIKTRGQQVTLSCSPISGHRSVSWYQQTPGQGLQFLFEYFSETQRNKGNFPGRFSGRQFSNSRSEMNVSTLELGDSALYLCASSTVTHSGDFQETQYFGPGTRLLVL.

Only one count was recorded for this clone. V is TRBV23-1 and J is TRBJ1-1, with a possible D match to TRBD1 (5 bases). TRBV23-1 is sorted into the ORF group, with uncertain function. This CDR3 region has 18 residues. The ends were cut back, 0 bases at V and 0 bases at J, with 17 bases in the middle. The CDR3 sequence is CASSQSWAGNCMNTEAFF. The CDR3 DNA sequence: TGCGCCAGCAGTCAATCCTGGGCAGGGAACTGCATGAACACTGAAGCTTTCTTT.

This sequence joins TRBV19 and TRBJ2-5; 10 bases agree with TRBD2. The better agreement between TRBJ2-7 and the DNA end casts doubt on the J call. The CDR3 runs to 15 residues. Germline V CDR1 and CDR2: LNHDA, SQIVND (reference sequence). In DNA, the CDR3 is TGTGCCAGTAATCCCTCTGGACTAGCGGCCTACGAGCAGTACTTC. Translated, it gives CASNPSGLAAYEQYF.

This chain uses TRBV7-3 with TRBJ2-7; D is uncertain. The CDR3 is made up of 12 amino acids. Germline V gene sequence: CDR1 SGHTA, CDR2 FQGTGA. V was cut by 10 bases and J by 3 bases, with 13 bases left in between. Here the CDR3 DNA reads TGTGCCACCGCTCCCTCCGACTACGAGCAGTACTTC. This encodes CATAPSDYEQYF.

This clone appeared a few times. Different DNA sequences within this sample yield the same CDR3. V is TRBV10-3 and J is TRBJ1-5; D not certain. The CDR3 has 12 amino acids. Germline V gene sequence: CDR1 ENHRY, CDR2 SYGVKD. The ends were cut back, 2 bases at V and 5 bases at J, with 4 bases in the middle. The CDR3 sequence is CAISEGDQPQHF. CDR3 coding DNA: TGTGCCATCAGTGAGGGAGATCAGCCCCAGCATTTT.

The rearrangement links TRBV10-3 to TRBJ2-7; the D is unclear. Germline V gives CDR1 ENHRY, CDR2 SYGVKD. V lost 6 bases and J 2 bases, leaving 5 bases between the germline ends. The CDR3 has 11 amino acids. Here the CDR3 DNA reads TGTGCCATCAGCCGAACCTACGAGCAGTACTTC. It yields the protein CAISRTYEQYF.

The CDR3 region is CASSSYKQFF. CDR3 sequence (DNA): TGTGCCAGCAGTTCTTATAAGCAGTTCTTC. The V gene is TRBV28, the J gene TRBJ2-1, with D unresolved. The germline V gene has CDR1 MDHEN and CDR2 SYDVKM. V lost 4 bases to trimming and J lost 11 bases, with 6 bases between them. The CDR3 is made up of 10 amino acids.

The chain links TRBV15 to TRBJ1-4; possibly TRBD1 for D (6 bases). The V gene lost 3 bases and the J gene lost 0 bases, with 17 bases spanning the gap. Per the germline V gene, CDR1 is LNHNV and CDR2 is YYDKDF (reference sequence). CDR3 length equals 18 residues. This CDR3 is CATSSLGRGRATNEKLFF. The DNA for the CDR3 is TGTGCCACCAGCAGCCTGGGCAGGGGACGTGCAACTAATGAAAAACTGTTTTTT.

This chain links TRBV6-6 with TRBJ2-7, with D unclear. V was shortened by 2 bases and J by 5 bases, with 7 bases between the two germline ends. This CDR3 has 12 residues. The germline V gene encodes CDR1 MNHNY and CDR2 SVGAGI (reference sequence). The chain's CDR3 is CASSYPTDEQYF. The CDR3 region has the DNA TGTGCCAGCAGTTACCCCACGGACGAGCAGTACTTC.

The rearrangement links TRBV28 to TRBJ2-7; 10 nucleotides align to TRBD2. Germline CDR1 and CDR2: MDHEN and SYDVKM. V lost 4 bases to trimming and J lost 9 bases; unmatched junction nucleotides: 9. This CDR3 comprises 14 residues. This CDR3 reads CASSSGTSARGQYF. The CDR3 bases are TGTGCCAGCAGTTCCGGGACTAGCGCCCGAGGGCAGTACTTC.

Worth noting for this clone: One junction end disagrees with the germline gene, perhaps due to a read error. The chain joins TRBV28 to TRBJ1-5; D is uncertain. Germline assignment: CDR1 MDHEN and CDR2 SYDVKM. CDR3 length: 13 amino acids. CDR3 in amino acids: CASSGVSNQPQHF. The CDR3 bases are TGTGCAAGCAGTGGGGTTAGCAATCAGCCCCAGCATTTT.